This TCR beta chain was obtained from a study of blood T cell repertoires in COVID-19. Study in general: PBMCs, B-cell-depleted T cells, or T cells provided the cDNA or gDNA that made up the material.

V shed 1 base, J shed 5 bases, and the junction held 4 bases outside the gene matches. The CDR3 length is 16 residues. Per the germline V gene, CDR1 is KGHSH and CDR2 is LQKENI. Self-reported history from a screening survey and questionnaire set each donor's cohort. How the authors handled the data: Quantification of nucleated cells was approximated via reference gene primer amplification. Sequencing used immunoSEQ multiplex PCR; TCRdb keeps in-frame clones, though not all of them. D and trimming were read from the DNA, whereas the V and J calls and clone size are those reported in that table. The repertoire consists of around 340,000 clones, with about nine tenths occurring once and the leading ten covering just over 1%.

What was sequenced was PBMCs or T cells enriched from blood (not recorded which). The TCR originated in a woman under 40 who had been exposed to COVID-19. The chain recombines TRBV18 with TRBJ2-3; 12 bases agree with TRBD1. The CDR3 spells CASSPRGQGAGDTQYF. The DNA of the CDR3 is TGTGCCAGCTCACCACGGGGACAGGGGGCTGGAGATACGCAGTATTTT.